Here is one T cell receptor (beta chain) with its context. The CDR3 has 13 amino acids. CDR1 is SGDLS, CDR2 YYNGEE, per germline. V lost 3 bases, J lost 4 bases, and 9 bases lay in between. Repertoires were generated with immunoSEQ multiplex PCR, while TCRdb's copy carries only in-frame clones and drops some. The table includes 88,000 or so clones, around 90% detected once. The data belong to a study of T cells after somatic rescue of genetic block. The specimen was peripheral blood mononuclear cells (PBMCs). The chain joins TRBV9 to TRBJ2-3; D is unclear. This TCR was sampled from a woman aged 18 to 35. The CDR3 protein is CASSGNLADTQYF. DNA of the CDR3: TGTGCCAGCAGCGGGAACCTGGCAGATACGCAGTATTTT.